Listed below are T cell receptor beta chains from one sample, sequenced in a study of memory CD4+ T cells and cytomegalovirus serostatus. Repertoires were generated with immunoSEQ multiplex PCR, while TCRdb's copy carries only in-frame clones and drops some. This sample has around 88,000 clones, with about 80% found just once. The sequenced material came from memory CD4+ T cells from blood. The receptors were gathered from an adult in good health and CMV-seropositive. Each CDR3 is given with its conserved first and last residue. The D gene is left open where the match is weak. Where a row states a size, it is once, few, many or the class of an expanded clone; other rows omit it.

clone size,J gene,D gene,V gene,CDR3 protein,CDR3 DNA
NA,TRBJ1-4,NA,TRBV2,CASMASEGKKLFF,TGTGCCAGCATGGCCTCCGAGGGGAAAAAACTGTTTTTT
NA,TRBJ1-2,NA,TRBV2,CASGDLNYGYTF,TGTGCCAGCGGAGACCTAAACTATGGCTACACCTTC
NA,TRBJ2-2,NA,TRBV7-7,CASRKQVADTGELFF,TGTGCTAGCAGAAAACAAGTGGCGGACACCGGGGAGCTGTTTTTT
NA,TRBJ2-7,NA,TRBV28,CASSLRNRDYEQYF,TGTGCCAGCAGTTTAAGAAACAGGGACTACGAGCAGTACTTC
NA,TRBJ1-1,NA,TRBV6-5,CASSYSPTLETEAFF,TGTGCCAGCAGTTACTCCCCCACGTTGGAAACTGAAGCTTTCTTT
NA,TRBJ1-5,NA,TRBV6-6,CASSYGYNQPQHF,TGTGCCAGCAGTTACGGGTACAATCAGCCCCAGCATTTT
NA,TRBJ1-1,TRBD1,TRBV4-2,CASSQVGTGSNTEAFF,TGTGCCAGCAGCCAAGTGGGGACAGGGTCGAACACTGAAGCTTTCTTT
few,TRBJ2-1,TRBD2,TRBV2,CASSGLAGGPQFF,TGTGCCAGCAGTGGTCTAGCGGGAGGTCCTCAGTTCTTC
NA,TRBJ1-1,NA,TRBV5-1,CASSLEGPGNTEAFF,TGCGCCAGCAGCTTGGAGGGTCCCGGGAACACTGAAGCTTTCTTT
few,TRBJ1-5,NA,TRBV19,CASTPGGSPVKQPQHF,TGTGCCAGTACCCCCGGGGGCAGTCCAGTGAAGCAGCCCCAGCATTTT
NA,TRBJ2-3,TRBD1,TRBV5-1,CASSSGTGPSTDTQYF,TGCGCCAGCAGCTCTGGGACAGGGCCCTCCACAGATACGCAGTATTTT
NA,TRBJ1-2,NA,TRBV18,CASSPTHQGDGYTF,TGTGCCAGCTCACCAACCCACCAGGGAGACGGCTACACCTTC
few,TRBJ2-1,TRBD1,TRBV5-4,CASSRQGYNEQFF,TGTGCCAGCAGCCGACAGGGGTACAATGAGCAGTTCTTC
NA,TRBJ1-3,NA,TRBV5-6,CASSLDTGRASGNTIYF,TGTGCCAGCAGCTTGGATACAGGGAGGGCCTCTGGAAACACCATATATTTT
NA,TRBJ2-1,NA,TRBV5-1,CASREGYNEQFF,TGCGCCAGCAGGGAAGGGTACAATGAGCAGTTCTTC
NA,TRBJ1-4,NA,TRBV5-1,CASSPGTSQEKLFF,TGCGCCAGCAGCCCCGGGACCTCACAGGAAAAACTGTTTTTT
NA,TRBJ2-1,NA,TRBV4-1,CASSQDPSLSYNEQFF,TGCGCCAGCAGCCAAGATCCTAGCCTCTCCTACAATGAGCAGTTCTTC
NA,TRBJ1-2,NA,TRBV21-1,CASSLRQNYGYTF,TGTGCCAGCAGCCTCCGACAGAACTATGGCTACACCTTC
NA,TRBJ1-3,NA,TRBV7-8,CASSLDLGASGNTIYF,TGTGCCAGCAGCTTAGATCTCGGGGCATCTGGAAACACCATATATTTT
NA,TRBJ2-7,TRBD2,TRBV7-9,CASSLDGLLAGEQYF,TGTGCCAGCAGCTTAGACGGTCTACTAGCGGGGGAGCAGTACTTC
NA,TRBJ2-6,NA,TRBV7-9,CASAEGGGANVLTF,TGTGCCAGCGCTGAGGGCGGTGGGGCCAACGTCCTGACTTTC
once,TRBJ2-2,NA,TRBV7-2,CASSLEVLDTGELFF,TGTGCCAGCAGCTTAGAGGTACTCGACACCGGGGAGCTGTTTTTT
NA,TRBJ1-2,NA,TRBV9,CASSVNYGYTF,TGTGCCAGCAGCGTAAATTATGGCTACACCTTC
NA,TRBJ2-7,TRBD1,TRBV10-2,CASRSTGTVAYEQYF,TGCGCCAGCAGGTCTACCGGGACAGTAGCCTACGAGCAGTACTTC
few,TRBJ1-1,NA,TRBV9,CASSPLGTNTEAFF,TGTGCCAGCAGCCCGCTTGGGACGAACACTGAAGCTTTCTTT
NA,TRBJ1-1,NA,TRBV7-2,CATHFRVNTEAFF,TGTGCCACTCACTTCAGGGTGAACACTGAAGCTTTCTTT
once,TRBJ2-7,NA,TRBV6-1,CASSERDGAYEQYF,TGTGCCAGCAGTGAAAGAGACGGTGCCTACGAGCAGTACTTC
NA,TRBJ1-2,NA,TRBV28,CASSLSQITYGYTF,TGTGCCAGCAGTTTATCCCAGATAACCTATGGCTACACCTTC
NA,TRBJ2-6,NA,TRBV5-4,CASSPDLGGAYLSGANVLTF,TGTGCCAGCAGCCCGGATTTAGGAGGGGCCTACCTCTCTGGGGCCAACGTCCTGACTTTC
NA,TRBJ2-5,TRBD1,TRBV11-2,CASSLADRGQTQYF,TGTGCCAGCAGCTTAGCCGACAGGGGTCAGACCCAGTACTTC
NA,TRBJ1-4,NA,TRBV7-9,CASSLAGAGDEKLFF,TGTGCCAGCAGCTTAGCTGGGGCAGGCGATGAAAAACTGTTTTTT
NA,TRBJ2-3,NA,TRBV5-1,CASSLVAGVGDTQYF,TGCGCCAGCAGCTTGGTAGCAGGGGTAGGAGATACGCAGTATTTT
few,TRBJ2-7,NA,TRBV5-4,CASSSLDRTYEQYF,TGTGCCAGCAGCTCCCTGGACAGAACCTACGAGCAGTACTTC
NA,TRBJ2-3,TRBD2,TRBV5-1,CASSLEPSGSSDTQYF,TGCGCCAGCAGCTTGGAGCCTAGCGGGAGTTCAGATACGCAGTATTTT
NA,TRBJ2-7,NA,TRBV28,CASSLPTTYEQYF,TGTGCCAGCAGTCTCCCCACTACCTACGAGCAGTACTTC
NA,TRBJ1-1,NA,TRBV9,CASSTRGGAVEATF,TGTGCCAGCAGCACCCGGGGGGGGGCGGTTGAAGCTACCTTT
once,TRBJ2-7,NA,TRBV2,CASSGAGKGEQYF,TGTGCCAGCAGTGGGGCAGGGAAGGGCGAGCAGTACTTC
NA,TRBJ1-1,TRBD1,TRBV5-5,CASSLVTGWNTEAFF,TGTGCCAGCAGCTTGGTGACAGGGTGGAACACTGAAGCTTTCTTT
NA,TRBJ1-2,TRBD1,TRBV28,CASTRGRGYTF,TGTGCCAGCACCAGGGGGCGCGGCTACACCTTC
NA,TRBJ2-2,NA,TRBV7-3,CASSPPTGELFF,TGTGCCAGCAGCCCCCCCACCGGGGAGCTGTTTTTT
NA,TRBJ1-2,TRBD1,TRBV6-5,CASRMITGGWYGYTF,TGTGCCAGCAGAATGATTACAGGGGGCTGGTATGGCTACACCTTC
NA,TRBJ2-3,TRBD2,TRBV5-6,CASIKGASGRSDTQYF,TGTGCCAGCATCAAGGGGGCTAGCGGGAGGTCAGATACGCAGTATTTT
NA,TRBJ1-4,NA,TRBV14,CASSPRVNEKLFF,TGTGCCAGCAGCCCGCGGGTTAATGAAAAACTGTTTTTT
NA,TRBJ2-7,NA,TRBV6-1,CASSEVSRYEQYF,TGTGCCAGCAGTGAAGTAAGTAGATACGAGCAGTACTTC
NA,TRBJ2-7,TRBD1,TRBV2,CASSEQGQGEEQYF,TGTGCCAGCAGTGAACAGGGACAGGGAGAGGAGCAGTACTTC
few,TRBJ2-5,TRBD2,TRBV27,CASSGSSGSSRRTQYF,TGTGCCAGCAGTGGATCTAGCGGGAGCAGCCGACGGACCCAGTACTTC
NA,TRBJ1-2,NA,TRBV7-2,CASSLRHGPYGYTF,TGTGCCAGCAGCTTAAGGCACGGACCCTATGGCTACACCTTC
few,TRBJ1-1,NA,TRBV21-1,CASSKALRDTEAFF,TGTGCCAGCAGCAAAGCGCTCCGGGACACTGAAGCTTTCTTT